Shown below are 30 T cell receptor beta chains from a single sample sequenced in a study of Graves' ophthalmopathy and Graves' hyperthyroidism. Investigators amplified TCR beta CDR3 regions from RNA transcripts. Second-round multiplex PCR came after a first-round RT-PCR that employed HTBI primers. TCRdb independently ran MiXCR on the multiplex PCR reads; one entry per CDR3 protein. The sample carries about 480,000 distinct CDR3 sequences, approximately 15% recorded once. Sequenced input: blood. The receptor source for this set is a woman aged 25 to 39 with Graves' ophthalmopathy.

In the case of this clonotype: Relative to the germline gene, one junction end is altered; a read error may explain this. The J gene is TRBJ2-7, the V gene TRBV6-1, with D uncertain. The CDR3 loop spans 13 amino acids. Germline V gene lookup returns CDR1 MNHNS and CDR2 SASEGT. CDR3 region: CASSEAPPYEQYF. DNA for the CDR3: TGTGCCAGCAGTGAAGCACCTCCCTATGAGCAGTACTTC.

This clonotype was recorded at least ten times. The V gene is TRBV19, the J gene TRBJ2-5; TRBD2 aligns across 13 bases. Germline values: CDR1 LNHDA, CDR2 SQIVND (reference sequence). This CDR3 region has 17 residues. V lost 0 bases and J lost 4; bases outside the gene matches: 5. The DNA of the CDR3 is TGTGCCAGTAGTATAGACACTAGCGGGGGGGCCTCAGAGACCCAGTACTTC. Amino acid sequence: CASSIDTSGGASETQYF.

This clonotype has a count of ten or more. The rearrangement uses TRBV13 and TRBJ2-7; 9 bases are a match to TRBD1. V was clipped by 2 bases and J by 2 bases; unmatched bases: 4. The V gene's germline CDR1 is PRHDT and CDR2 FYEKMQ (reference sequence). This CDR3 region has 15 residues. The CDR3 DNA is TGTGCCAGCAGCTTATGGGACAGGGCCACCTACGAGCAGTACTTC. It specifies CASSLWDRATYEQYF. The variable domain in full, with the rest retrieved from reference TRBV13 and TRBJ2-7, is AAGVIQSPRHLIKEKRETATLKCYPIPRHDTVYWYQQGPGQDPQFLISFYEKMQSDKGSIPDRFSAQQFSDYHSELNMSSLELGDSALYFCASSLWDRATYEQYFGPGTRLTVT.

The J gene is TRBJ1-1, the V gene TRBV4-1; no firm D call. The CDR3 sequence is 14 residues long. The V end lost 0 bases, the J end lost 7 bases, and 12 bases lay between the germline ends. In germline, CDR1 is MGHRA, CDR2 YSYEKL. CDR3 sequence: CASSQEPGRIEAFF. CDR3 DNA sequence: TGCGCCAGCAGCCAAGAGCCGGGTCGAATTGAAGCTTTCTTT.

The sample holds many counts of this clonotype. J is TRBJ1-2 and V is TRBV4-1; no definite D call. Per the germline V gene, CDR1 is MGHRA and CDR2 is YSYEKL. V lost 0 bases and J 6 bases, leaving 11 bases between the germline ends. The CDR3 sequence is 14 residues long. CDR3 amino acids: CASSQEGRRHGYTF. CDR3 nucleotides: TGCGCCAGCAGCCAAGAAGGGAGACGTCATGGCTACACCTTC.

This clonotype occurred many times. The chain is built from TRBV4-1 and TRBJ1-5, with 7 bases that match TRBD1. V shed 0 bases and J 2 bases; nucleotides not matched to a gene: 4. CDR1 is MGHRA, CDR2 YSYEKL, per germline. The CDR3 length is 16 residues. CDR3 sequence reads: CASSQERGLGNQPQHF. CDR3 bases: TGCGCCAGCAGCCAAGAGAGGGGGCTGGGCAATCAGCCCCAGCATTTT.

This clonotype was found many times. The CDR3 sequence is CASNLPGQPQHF. CDR3 bases: TGTGCCAGCAACCTACCTGGGCAGCCCCAGCATTTT. The rearrangement links TRBV12-3 or TRBV12-4 to TRBJ1-5; the D is unclear. The CDR3 has 12 residues. V was pared by 7 bases and J by 7 bases, with 11 bases between.

This clonotype was seen ten or more times. This chain uses TRBV20-1 with TRBJ2-7, with unresolved D. CDR1 and CDR2 (germline): DFQATT, SNEGSKA (reference sequence). The V and J ends lost 0 bases and 0 bases respectively, with 12 bases between them. The CDR3 length is 15 residues. In DNA, the CDR3 is TGCAGTGCTAGAGATCCGGCGATTAGCTCCTACGAGCAGTACTTC. As protein: CSARDPAISSYEQYF.

The chain carries TRBV19 and TRBJ2-7; TRBD2 might be the D (5 bases). This CDR3 comprises 13 residues. V lost 4 bases and J 2 bases, leaving 9 bases between the germline ends. Germline V gives CDR1 LNHDA, CDR2 SQIVND (reference sequence). CDR3 region: CASSTPGAYEQYF. The CDR3 DNA reads TGTGCCAGTAGTACGCCCGGGGCCTACGAGCAGTACTTC.

This clonotype appeared many times. The J gene is TRBJ2-7, the V gene TRBV20-1; D is uncertain. Trimming removed 3 bases at V and 1 base at J, with 16 bases between. CDR1 is DFQATT, CDR2 SNEGSKA, per germline (reference sequence). The CDR3 has 15 amino acids. CDR3 region: CSASSPNAISYEQYF. As DNA, the CDR3 is TGCAGTGCTAGCTCTCCGAATGCCATTTCCTACGAGCAGTACTTC.

This clonotype was counted many times. This sequence joins TRBV27 and TRBJ1-2, with D possibly TRBD1 on 5 matching bases. This CDR3 region has 14 residues. V lost 6 bases and J lost 4, with 15 bases in between. Germline CDR1 reads MNHEY; CDR2 reads SMNVEV (reference sequence). The CDR3 loop reads CASRDRGPSYGYTF. CDR3 coding DNA: TGTGCCAGCAGAGACCGGGGACCGTCCTATGGCTACACCTTC.

This clonotype was seen ten or more times. CDR3 amino acids: CATSGQENQPQHF. The DNA for the CDR3 is TGTGCCACCAGCGGTCAGGAGAATCAGCCCCAGCATTTT. The rearrangement links TRBV15 to TRBJ1-5; D is uncertain. Trimming took 5 bases from V and 4 from J, leaving 9 bases between them. The CDR3 contains 13 residues. Germline V gene sequence: CDR1 LNHNV, CDR2 YYDKDF (reference sequence).

This clonotype was found many times. CDR3: CASSLVSGNEETQYF. Here the CDR3 DNA reads TGTGCCAGCAGCTTAGTCTCAGGGAACGAAGAGACCCAGTACTTC. This chain connects TRBV13 to TRBJ2-5; tentatively, D is TRBD1 (5 bases). This CDR3 is built from 15 residues. Per germline, CDR1 PRHDT and CDR2 FYEKMQ (reference sequence). The V end was cut by 1 base, the J end by 3 bases, with 12 bases between.

This clonotype has ten or more counts. CDR3 sequence reads: CASSVTAGTDYGYTF. DNA of the CDR3: TGCGCCAGCAGCGTCACCGCCGGGACGGACTATGGCTACACCTTC. V and J are TRBV5-1 and TRBJ1-2; TRBD1 might be the D (5 bases). With 4 bases removed from V and 3 bases from J, the gap between germline ends came to 16 bases. CDR1 and CDR2 from the germline V gene are SGHRS and YFSETQ. This CDR3 has 15 amino acids.

This clonotype has ten or more counts. This rearrangement joins TRBV9 to TRBJ2-7; 7 nucleotides match TRBD2. The CDR3 runs 16 residues. Germline V gives CDR1 SGDLS, CDR2 YYNGEE. V shed 0 bases and J 0 bases; nucleotides not matched to a gene: 6. The CDR3 sequence: CASSVAPAGYSYEQYF. The CDR3, as DNA: TGTGCCAGCAGCGTAGCTCCAGCGGGGTACTCCTACGAGCAGTACTTC.

This chain uses TRBV7-8 with TRBJ2-7; perhaps TRBD1 as D (5 bases). Trimming took 1 base from V and 2 from J, leaving 15 bases between them. CDR3 size: 16 residues. CDR1 and CDR2 from the germline V gene are SGHVS and FQNEAQ. The CDR3 region is CASSLVGTGGTYEQYF. CDR3 nucleotides: TGTGCCAGCAGCTTAGTCGGTACAGGTGGGACCTACGAGCAGTACTTC.

Many counts were recorded for this clonotype. The V and J genes are TRBV12-3 or TRBV12-4 and TRBJ1-5; D is undetermined. The CDR3 loop spans 16 amino acids. Trimming took off 5 bases at V and 1 base at J, with 15 bases between the two ends. CDR3 sequence: CASSGLGEGSNQPQHF. CDR3 sequence (DNA): TGTGCCAGCAGTGGTCTCGGGGAGGGAAGCAATCAGCCCCAGCATTTT.

This clonotype was recorded at least ten times. This rearrangement joins TRBV12-3 or TRBV12-4 to TRBJ2-5; perhaps TRBD2 as D (6 bases). Trimming pared 8 bases from V and 2 bases from J, leaving 9 bases between. CDR3 length: 12 residues. The CDR3 coding sequence is TGTGCCAGCGGCGGGGTTCAAGAGACCCAGTACTTC. Protein sequence: CASGGVQETQYF.

V gene TRBV24-1 combines with J gene TRBJ2-2, with 10 bases that match TRBD1. CDR1 is KGHDR and CDR2 is SFDVKD in the germline V gene. The V gene end was trimmed by 4 bases and the J gene end by 6 bases; junction bases not matched to a gene: 10. The CDR3 consists of 17 residues. The CDR3 sequence: CATSETTGGKNSGELFF. CDR3 DNA sequence: TGTGCCACCAGTGAAACGACAGGGGGCAAAAATTCCGGGGAGCTGTTTTTT.

V and J are TRBV3-1 and TRBJ2-2; maybe TRBD2 (5 bases). Trimming shortened V by 1 base and J by 3 bases, and 9 bases separated the two germline ends. The CDR3 spans 15 residues. Per germline, CDR1 LGHDT and CDR2 YNNKEL (reference sequence). CDR3 region: CASSQGGRDTGELFF. DNA of the CDR3: TGTGCCAGCAGCCAAGGCGGGCGGGACACCGGGGAGCTGTTTTTT.

This clonotype was seen repeatedly, ten times or more. Here the CDR3 DNA reads TGTGCCAGCAGTCCCATTGACAGGGAAACCGGGGAGCTGTTTTTT. Its translation: CASSPIDRETGELFF. The rearrangement links TRBV28 to TRBJ2-2, with TRBD1 matching 7 bases. V was clipped by 5 bases and J by 5 bases; unmatched bases: 8. Germline V CDR1 and CDR2: MDHEN, SYDVKM. This CDR3 comprises 15 residues.

This clonotype appeared many times. The chain carries TRBV20-1 and TRBJ2-7, with D possibly being TRBD1 or TRBD2 (5 bases each). The CDR3 consists of 12 residues. CDR1 and CDR2 (germline): DFQATT, SNEGSKA (reference sequence). Between the trimmed V and J ends, which lost 3 bases and 2 bases, there was a span of 8 bases. CDR3 nucleotide sequence: TGCAGTGCTAGCAGGGAGACCTACGAGCAGTACTTC. The encoded protein is CSASRETYEQYF.

This clonotype was observed at least ten times. The CDR3 reads CASTPARTRKKETQYF. CDR3 in DNA: TGTGCCAGCACCCCAGCCCGTACGCGTAAGAAAGAGACCCAGTACTTC. The chain employs TRBV28 and TRBJ2-5, with no clear D. Germline V CDR1 and CDR2: MDHEN, SYDVKM. The CDR3 runs to 16 residues. The V end was cut by 7 bases, the J end by 3 bases, with 21 bases between.

On this clonotype itself: A junction boundary mismatches the germline segment, possibly from a read error. This chain joins TRBV3-1 and TRBJ2-5, with D perhaps matching TRBD2 (6 bases). Germline CDR1 LGHDT, CDR2 YNNKEL (reference sequence). The CDR3 extends over 15 amino acids. Here the CDR3 reads CASSRGTPTREAQYF. CDR3 sequence (DNA): TGTGCCAGCAGCCGCGGGACTCCTACAAGAGAGGCCCAGTACTTC.

The chain is built from TRBV28 and TRBJ2-7, with a tentative D call TRBD2 (5 bases). The CDR3 loop spans 12 amino acids. V lost 2 bases and J lost 6, with 8 bases in between. In germline, CDR1 is MDHEN, CDR2 SYDVKM. The CDR3 is CASSLRGGEQYF. CDR3 bases: TGTGCCAGCAGTTTACGGGGTGGCGAGCAGTACTTC.

This clonotype was seen at least ten times. CDR3 nucleotide sequence: TGTGCCAGCAGTTCAACGACAGGGAACTATGGCTACACCTTC. Its protein is CASSSTTGNYGYTF. The chain combines TRBV12-3 or TRBV12-4 with TRBJ1-2; the match to TRBD1 covers 7 bases. The CDR3 is 14 residues long. V was pared by 4 bases and J by 2 bases, with 4 bases of the junction left unmatched.

This clonotype was detected ten times or more. The chain combines TRBV6-5 with TRBJ2-2; 7 positions match TRBD2. The CDR3 consists of 17 residues. The trim removed 0 bases at V and 7 bases at J, leaving 11 bases unmatched. CDR1 and CDR2 from the germline V gene are MNHEY and SVGAGI. The CDR3 nucleotides read TGTGCCAGCAGTTACTCGGTTTTAGCGGGCGCGGGCGGGGAGCTGTTTTTT. Translated, it gives CASSYSVLAGAGGELFF.

This clonotype has just a few counts. Being one base from a much bigger clone, this may be a read error. The CDR3 does not close with the conserved phenylalanine or tryptophan, likely indicating a read error. The chain couples TRBV7-8 to TRBJ2-7, with D perhaps TRBD1 or TRBD2 (5 bases each). The V gene lost 3 bases and the J gene lost 3 bases, with 12 bases spanning the gap. This CDR3 comprises 14 residues. Looked up from germline, CDR1 is SGHVS and CDR2 is FQNEAQ. CDR3 DNA: TGTGCCAGCAGCTTGAAGACAGACTACTACGAGCAGTACCTC. Its translation is CASSLKTDYYEQYL.

The sample holds a few counts of this clonotype. The chain uses TRBV27 and TRBJ1-1, with 10 bases matching TRBD1. Germline V CDR1 and CDR2: MNHEY, SMNVEV (reference sequence). CDR3 length: 17 amino acids. With 6 bases clipped from V and 5 bases from J, the junction kept 15 bases outside the gene matches. The CDR3 nucleotides are TGTGCCAGCAGCCCCGGACCCGGACAGGGGGGTCTTACTGAAGCTTTCTTT. This codes for CASSPGPGQGGLTEAFF.

This clonotype was seen ten or more times. The chain recombines TRBV6-5 with TRBJ1-3, with TRBD1 identical over 7 bases. Unmatched junction bases numbered 6, after V lost 2 bases and J lost 2 bases. Per the germline V gene, CDR1 is MNHEY and CDR2 is SVGAGI. The CDR3 contains 16 residues. In DNA, the CDR3 is TGTGCCAGCAGTTACCCCACAGGGGCAGCTGGAAACACCATATATTTT. Translated, it gives CASSYPTGAAGNTIYF.